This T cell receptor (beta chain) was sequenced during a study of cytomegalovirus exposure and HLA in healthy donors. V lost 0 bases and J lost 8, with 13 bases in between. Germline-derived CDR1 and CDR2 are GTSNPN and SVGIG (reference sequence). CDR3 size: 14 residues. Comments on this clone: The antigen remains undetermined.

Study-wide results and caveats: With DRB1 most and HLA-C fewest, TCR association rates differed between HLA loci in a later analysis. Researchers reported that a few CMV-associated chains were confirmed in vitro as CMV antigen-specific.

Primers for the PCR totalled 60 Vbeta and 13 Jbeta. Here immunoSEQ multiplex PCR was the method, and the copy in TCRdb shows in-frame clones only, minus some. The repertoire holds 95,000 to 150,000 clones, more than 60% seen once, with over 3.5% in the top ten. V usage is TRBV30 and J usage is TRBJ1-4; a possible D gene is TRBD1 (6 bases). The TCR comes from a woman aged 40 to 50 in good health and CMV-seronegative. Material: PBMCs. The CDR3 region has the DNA TGTGCCTGGAGTGTAGGTGGGGGCAGCGAAAAACTGTTTTTT. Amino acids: CAWSVGGGSEKLFF.